The entry that follows covers one T cell receptor (beta chain) sequence. Its antigen is not yet known. Base quality data are lacking; no much larger clone is found one base away. The entry originates in a study of post-analysis software for immune sequencing data (dated by TCRdb to between 2014 and 2017). Context from the whole study: The recorded disease courses included relapsing-remitting, secondary progressive and progressive-relapsing multiple sclerosis, and some patients had no subtype annotation. A subset of samples was prepared in parallel using single-end sample barcoding, then pooled and co-amplified after Illumina adapter ligation. Patient repertoires were compared against about a dozen previously published healthy control repertoires from donors aged 6 to 25 years.

The library was obtained by PCR. Instrument on record: Illumina HiSeq 2500. To reduce PCR and sequencing biases, unique molecular identifiers were built into the TCR beta cDNA libraries. Some 500,000 cDNA molecules were obtained per 1 to 10 million input T cells, so each molecule approximated one T cell. Patient libraries were prepared and sequenced with the same protocol used for the earlier healthy control dataset. Samples belonging to the same batch were prepared together, multiplexed and sequenced on a shared HiSeq lane. As for the authors' bioinformatics: Raw barcoded reads were processed with MIGEC, discarding single-read molecular identifier groups before consensus assembly and CDR3 extraction. Clonotype tables were post-analysed with VDJtools, and diversity was normalized by down-sampling all datasets to the smallest sample size. To correct batch-related cross-sample contamination, repertoire overlap clustering matched CDR3 amino acid sequences but not nucleotide sequences. TCRdb trimmed the raw reads at Q25, called clones with MiXCR and kept productive beta chains. Identical CDR3 proteins give one entry, which carries the most common genes and DNA. V and J calls and clone size were set by TCRdb, not the authors. The sample data list over 150,000 distinct CDR3 sequences, and 30% of these were observed just once. The ten largest clones represent around 1.5% of the sample.

TCR beta repertoires were profiled from peripheral blood of roughly twelve young patients with multiple sclerosis to demonstrate the VDJtools post-analysis software. The patients with multiple sclerosis were children and adolescents between about 6 and 17 years of age. The research as a whole found: Direct clustering with F measure showed strong co-clustering of samples prepared in the same batch, prompting a batch-effect correction. The control group was slightly older than the multiple sclerosis patient group. Multiple sclerosis patients had significantly lower normalized Chao1 diversity than controls, a result that suggests substantial peripheral T-cell clonal expansion. Significantly higher frequencies in patients than in controls were found for five or six TRBV segments, including TRBV5-6, TRBV5-1 and TRBV20-1.

Including the terminal cysteine and phenylalanine, the CDR3 comprises 14 residues. CDR3 DNA only is kept here, 42 bases in frame from base 1. Trimming at the junction amounts to 6 bases on V and 2 bases on J, and the germline ends lie 14 bases apart. Sequences ENHRY (CDR1) and SYGVKD (CDR2) are obtained from the germline V gene. In this chain, TRBV10-3 is recombined with TRBJ2-7; matching of 5 bases hints at TRBD1 as the D gene. The sample comprised blood. The receptor was isolated from a girl between 10 and 17 years old with multiple sclerosis. The DNA sequence is TGTGCCATCAGCGGACACGGAGAAGCCTACGAGCAGTACTTC. Translated, it reads CAISGHGEAYEQYF.